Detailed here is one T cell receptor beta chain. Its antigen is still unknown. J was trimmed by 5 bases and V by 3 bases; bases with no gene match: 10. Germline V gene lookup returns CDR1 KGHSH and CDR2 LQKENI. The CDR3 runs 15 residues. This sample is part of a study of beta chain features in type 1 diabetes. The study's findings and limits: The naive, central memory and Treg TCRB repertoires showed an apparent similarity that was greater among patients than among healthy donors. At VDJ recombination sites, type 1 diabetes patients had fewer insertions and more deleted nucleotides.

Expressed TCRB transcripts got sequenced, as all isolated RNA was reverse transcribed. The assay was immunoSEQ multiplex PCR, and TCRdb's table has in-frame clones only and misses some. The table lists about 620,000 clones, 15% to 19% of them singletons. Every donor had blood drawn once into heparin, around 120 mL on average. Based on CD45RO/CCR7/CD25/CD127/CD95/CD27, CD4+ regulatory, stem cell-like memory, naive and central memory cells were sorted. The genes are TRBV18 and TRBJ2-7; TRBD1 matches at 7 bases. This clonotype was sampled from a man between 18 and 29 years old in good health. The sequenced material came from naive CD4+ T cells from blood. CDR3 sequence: CASSPSDRVAHEQYF. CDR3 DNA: TGTGCCAGCTCACCTTCCGACAGGGTGGCTCACGAGCAGTACTTC.